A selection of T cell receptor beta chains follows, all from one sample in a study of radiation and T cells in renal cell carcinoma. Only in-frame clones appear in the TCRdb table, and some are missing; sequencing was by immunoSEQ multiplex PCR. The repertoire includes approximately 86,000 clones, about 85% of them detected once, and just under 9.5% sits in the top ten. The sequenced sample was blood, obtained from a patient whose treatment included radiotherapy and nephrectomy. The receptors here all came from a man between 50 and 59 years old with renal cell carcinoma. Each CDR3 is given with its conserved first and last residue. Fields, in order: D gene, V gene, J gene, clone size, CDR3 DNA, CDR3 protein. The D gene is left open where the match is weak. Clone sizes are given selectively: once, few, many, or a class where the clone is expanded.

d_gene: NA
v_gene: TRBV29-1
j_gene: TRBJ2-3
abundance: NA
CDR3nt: TGCAGCGTTCGTCGTCTAGTTGTCGGCACAGATACGCAGTATTTT
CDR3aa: CSVRRLVVGTDTQYF

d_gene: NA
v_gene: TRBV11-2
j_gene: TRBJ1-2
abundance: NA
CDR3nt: TGTGCCAGCAGCCAAATAGGTGTCTATGGCTACACCTTC
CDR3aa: CASSQIGVYGYTF

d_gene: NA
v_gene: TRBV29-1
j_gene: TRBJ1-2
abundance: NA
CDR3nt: TGCAGCGTTTTCTCCCCGACGTGGGAGTATGGCTACACCTTC
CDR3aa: CSVFSPTWEYGYTF

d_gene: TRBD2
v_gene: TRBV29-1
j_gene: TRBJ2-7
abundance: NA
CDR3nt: TGCAGCGTTTCCGGGACTAGCGGTATCGAGCAGTACTTC
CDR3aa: CSVSGTSGIEQYF

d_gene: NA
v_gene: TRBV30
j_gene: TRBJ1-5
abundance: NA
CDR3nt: TGTGCCTGGGGGTCGAGCAGCAATCAGCCCCAGCATTTT
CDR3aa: CAWGSSSNQPQHF

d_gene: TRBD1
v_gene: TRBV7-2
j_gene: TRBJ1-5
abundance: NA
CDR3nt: TGTGCCAGCAGCCCACAGGGGAGCAATCAGCCCCAGCATTTT
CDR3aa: CASSPQGSNQPQHF

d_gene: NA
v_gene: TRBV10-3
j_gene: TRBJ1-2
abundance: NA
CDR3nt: TGTGCCATCAGCTTCGGACGGCAGGATGGCTACACCTTC
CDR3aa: CAISFGRQDGYTF

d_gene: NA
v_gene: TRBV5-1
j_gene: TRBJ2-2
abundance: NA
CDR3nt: TGCGCCAGCAGCTCCCCCGTACTCGAGGCCAACACCGGGGAGCTGTTTTTT
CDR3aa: CASSSPVLEANTGELFF

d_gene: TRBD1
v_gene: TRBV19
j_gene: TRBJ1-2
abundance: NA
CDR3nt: TGTGCCAGTAGTATGGCCAGGGGGGCATACTATGGCTACACCTTC
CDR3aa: CASSMARGAYYGYTF

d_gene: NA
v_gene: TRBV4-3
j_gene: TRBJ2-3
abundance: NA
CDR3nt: TGCGCCAGCAGCCCTCAACTACAGGGTGGCGCGGGGGATACGCAGTATTTT
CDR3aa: CASSPQLQGGAGDTQYF

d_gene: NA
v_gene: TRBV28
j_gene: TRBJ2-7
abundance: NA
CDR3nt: TGTGCCAGCAGGTCTGGGGCTTCCTACGAGCAGTACTTC
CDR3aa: CASRSGASYEQYF

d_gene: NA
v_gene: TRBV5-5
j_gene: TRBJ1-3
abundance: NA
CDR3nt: TGTGCCAGCAGCTTGGATGGACGAAACACCATATATTTT
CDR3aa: CASSLDGRNTIYF

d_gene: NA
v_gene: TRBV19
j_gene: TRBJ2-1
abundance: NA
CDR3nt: TGTGCCAGTAGTATACAGGGAAGCAATGAGCAGTTCTTC
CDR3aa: CASSIQGSNEQFF

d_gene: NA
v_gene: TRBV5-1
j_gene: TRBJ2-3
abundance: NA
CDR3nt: TGCGCCAGCAACCTAAGGACGGGGGACAGATCAGATACGCAGTATTTT
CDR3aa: CASNLRTGDRSDTQYF

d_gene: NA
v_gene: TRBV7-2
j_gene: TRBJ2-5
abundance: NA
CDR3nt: TGTGCCAGCAGCTTAGTGGGTCGGGGAGAGACCCAGTACTTC
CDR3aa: CASSLVGRGETQYF

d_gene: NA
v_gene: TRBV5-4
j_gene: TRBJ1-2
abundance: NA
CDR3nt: TGTGCCAGCAGCCTTACAGCGACTGCGTATGGCTACACCTTC
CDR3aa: CASSLTATAYGYTF

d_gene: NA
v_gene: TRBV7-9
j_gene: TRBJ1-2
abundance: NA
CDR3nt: TGTGCCAGCAGCCCAGATGGGGGCGCGGGTGGCTACACCTTC
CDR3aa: CASSPDGGAGGYTF

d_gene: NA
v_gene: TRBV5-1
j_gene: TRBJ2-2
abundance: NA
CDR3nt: TGCGCCAGCAGCCATACTTACACCGGGGAGCTGTTTTTT
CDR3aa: CASSHTYTGELFF

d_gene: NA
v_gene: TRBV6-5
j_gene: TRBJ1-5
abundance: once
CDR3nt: TGTGCCAGCAGCCAGACCGGGGGACCCAATCAGCCCCAGCATTTT
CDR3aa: CASSQTGGPNQPQHF

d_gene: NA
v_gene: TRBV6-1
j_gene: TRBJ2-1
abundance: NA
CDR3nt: TGTGCCAGCAGTGAAGTTGGCAACTCCTACAATGAGCAGTTCTTC
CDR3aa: CASSEVGNSYNEQFF

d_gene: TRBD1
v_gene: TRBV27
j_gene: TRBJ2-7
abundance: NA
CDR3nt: TGTGCCAGCAGTTTAGAAACCGGGACAGGAGCCTACGAGCAGTACTTC
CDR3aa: CASSLETGTGAYEQYF

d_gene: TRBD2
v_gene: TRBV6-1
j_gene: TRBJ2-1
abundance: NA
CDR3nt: TGTGCCAGCAGGCGGACTAGCGGGAGCTACAATGAGCAGTTCTTC
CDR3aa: CASRRTSGSYNEQFF

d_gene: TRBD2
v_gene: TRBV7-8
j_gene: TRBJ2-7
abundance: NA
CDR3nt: TGTGCCAGCAGCTTACAGGGAGGGCCCTACGAGCAGTACTTC
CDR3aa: CASSLQGGPYEQYF

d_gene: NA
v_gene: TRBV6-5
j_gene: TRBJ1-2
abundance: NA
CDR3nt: TGTGCCAGCAGTTTCCTCTATGGCTACACCTTC
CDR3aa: CASSFLYGYTF

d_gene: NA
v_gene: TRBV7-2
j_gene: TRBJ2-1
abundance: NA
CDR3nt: TGTGCCAGCAGCATCGGGACAAGCTCCTACAATGAGCAGTTCTTC
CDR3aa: CASSIGTSSYNEQFF

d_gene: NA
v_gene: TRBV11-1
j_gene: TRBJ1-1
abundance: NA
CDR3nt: TGTGCCAGCACCGACAGGAGCCTCGTGAACACTGAAGCTTTCTTT
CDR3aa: CASTDRSLVNTEAFF

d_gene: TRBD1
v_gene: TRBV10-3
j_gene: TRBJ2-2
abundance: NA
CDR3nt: TGTGCCACCGGGACAGGTGAACCCGGGGAGCTGTTTTTT
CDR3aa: CATGTGEPGELFF

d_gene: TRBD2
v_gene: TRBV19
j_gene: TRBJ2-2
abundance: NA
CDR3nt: TGTGCCAGTAGTGGCCCGACTAGCCTGGCCGGGGAGCTGTTTTTT
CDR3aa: CASSGPTSLAGELFF

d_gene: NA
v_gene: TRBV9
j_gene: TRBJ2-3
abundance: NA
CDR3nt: TGTGCCAGCAGCGTAGTTGAGGGGAGCACAGATACGCAGTATTTT
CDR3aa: CASSVVEGSTDTQYF

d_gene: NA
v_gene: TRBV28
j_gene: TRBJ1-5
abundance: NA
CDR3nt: TGTGCCAGCAGTTTATTCTCAGTCAGAGGCGGTCAGCCCCAGCATTTT
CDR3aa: CASSLFSVRGGQPQHF

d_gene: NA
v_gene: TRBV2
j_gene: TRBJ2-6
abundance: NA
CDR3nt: TGTGCCAGCAGGCTAGCTTCTGGGGCCAACGTCCTGACTTTC
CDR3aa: CASRLASGANVLTF

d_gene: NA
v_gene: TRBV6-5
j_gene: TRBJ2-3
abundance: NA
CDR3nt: TGTGCCAGCAGTTTGCCGACAGAGGCGGATACGCAGTATTTT
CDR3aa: CASSLPTEADTQYF

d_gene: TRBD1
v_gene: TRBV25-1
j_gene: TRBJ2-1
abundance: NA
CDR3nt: TGTGCCAGCAGTGGCCAGACAGGGAAAGCCTACAATGAGCAGTTCTTC
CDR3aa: CASSGQTGKAYNEQFF

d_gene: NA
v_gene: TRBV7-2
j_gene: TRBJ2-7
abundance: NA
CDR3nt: TGTGCCAGCAGCTTAGTGCTGGGGACAACCTACGAGCAGTACTTC
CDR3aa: CASSLVLGTTYEQYF

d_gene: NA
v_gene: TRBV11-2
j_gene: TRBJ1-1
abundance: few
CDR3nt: TGTGCCAGCAGCTTACTTCCAGGGATGAACACTGAAGCTTTCTTT
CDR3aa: CASSLLPGMNTEAFF

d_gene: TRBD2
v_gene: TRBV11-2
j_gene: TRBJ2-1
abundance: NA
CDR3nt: TGTGCCAGCAGCCCTACGAGCGGGGGGGTCAAGGTGGAGCAGTTCTTC
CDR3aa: CASSPTSGGVKVEQFF

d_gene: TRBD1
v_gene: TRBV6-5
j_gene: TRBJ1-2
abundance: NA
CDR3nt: TGTGCCAGCAGTAAACAGGGGAGAGACTATGGCTACACCTTC
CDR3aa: CASSKQGRDYGYTF

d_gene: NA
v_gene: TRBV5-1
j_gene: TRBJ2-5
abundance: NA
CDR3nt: TGCGCCAGCCGGGACACCCAAGAGACCCAGTACTTC
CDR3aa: CASRDTQETQYF

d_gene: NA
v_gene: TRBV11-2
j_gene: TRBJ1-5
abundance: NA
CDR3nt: TGTGCCAGCAGTTTTAGCAATCAGCCCCAGCATTTT
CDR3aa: CASSFSNQPQHF

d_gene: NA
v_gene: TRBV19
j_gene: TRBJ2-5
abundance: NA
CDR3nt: TGTGCCAGTAGTTCCAAACCAGGTCAAGAGACCCAGTACTTC
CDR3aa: CASSSKPGQETQYF

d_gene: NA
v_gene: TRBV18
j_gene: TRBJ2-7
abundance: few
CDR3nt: TGTGCCAGCTCACGGACAGCTAGCTCCTACGAGCAGTACTTC
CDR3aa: CASSRTASSYEQYF

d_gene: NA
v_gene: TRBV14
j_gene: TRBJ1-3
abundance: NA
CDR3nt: TGTGCCAGCAGCCAAGAGGCAGGCTCGGTCTCTGGAAACACCATATATTTT
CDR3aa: CASSQEAGSVSGNTIYF

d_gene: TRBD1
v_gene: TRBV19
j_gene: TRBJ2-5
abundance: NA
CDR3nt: TGTGCCAGTAGTCCGACCTACGGGACAGGGGGCTTGGGGACCCAGTACTTC
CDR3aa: CASSPTYGTGGLGTQYF

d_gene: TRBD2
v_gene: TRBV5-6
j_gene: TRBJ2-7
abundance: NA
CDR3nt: TGTGCCAGCAGCTTGGGTCCTAGCGGGAGCAACTACGAGCAGTACTTC
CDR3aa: CASSLGPSGSNYEQYF

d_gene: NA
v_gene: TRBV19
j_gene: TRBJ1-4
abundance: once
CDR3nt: TGTGCCAGTAGTATGGGTCGGCTTAATGAAAAACTGTTTTTT
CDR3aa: CASSMGRLNEKLFF

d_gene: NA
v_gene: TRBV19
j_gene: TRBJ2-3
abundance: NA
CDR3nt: TGTGCCAGTAGTAGCCTACTAGTTGCTGGCACAGATACGCAGTATTTT
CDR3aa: CASSSLLVAGTDTQYF

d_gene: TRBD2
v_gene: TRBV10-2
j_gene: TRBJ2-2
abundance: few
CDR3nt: TGCGCCAGCAGTGAGTATATCGGACTAGCGGGACACACCGGGGAGCTGTTTTTT
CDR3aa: CASSEYIGLAGHTGELFF

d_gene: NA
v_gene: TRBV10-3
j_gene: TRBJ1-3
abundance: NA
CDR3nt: TGTGCCATCAGCGACCCCGTGGTGGGGGGAAACACCATATATTTT
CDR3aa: CAISDPVVGGNTIYF

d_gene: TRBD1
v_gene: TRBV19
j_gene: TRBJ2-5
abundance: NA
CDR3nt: TGTGCCAGTAGTATAGGAATGGGACAGGGATCGCAGACCCAGTACTTC
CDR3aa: CASSIGMGQGSQTQYF

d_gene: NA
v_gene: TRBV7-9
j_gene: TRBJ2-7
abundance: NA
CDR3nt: TGTGCCAGCAGCGCTGGGACTTACTACGAGCAGTACTTC
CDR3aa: CASSAGTYYEQYF

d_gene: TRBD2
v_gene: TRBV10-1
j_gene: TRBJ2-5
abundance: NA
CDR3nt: TGCGCCAGCAGTTTCACTAGCGGAGAGACCCAGTACTTC
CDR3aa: CASSFTSGETQYF

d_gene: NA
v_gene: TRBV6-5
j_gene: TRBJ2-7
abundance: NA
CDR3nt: TGTGCCAGCAGTTTAGGACAGTCACCCTCCTACGAGCAGTACTTC
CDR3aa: CASSLGQSPSYEQYF

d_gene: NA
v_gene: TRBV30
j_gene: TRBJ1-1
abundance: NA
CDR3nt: TGTGCCTGGAGTACCCGGGGGGCGGGAACTGAAGCTTTCTTT
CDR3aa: CAWSTRGAGTEAFF

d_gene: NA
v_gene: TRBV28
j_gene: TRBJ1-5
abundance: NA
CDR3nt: TGTGCCACCGGGACTCTCGATCAGCCCCAGCATTTT
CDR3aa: CATGTLDQPQHF

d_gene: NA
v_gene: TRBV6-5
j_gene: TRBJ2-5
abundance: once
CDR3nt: TGTGCCAGCAGTTACTCGATTGGGGGAGAGACCCAGTACTTC
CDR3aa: CASSYSIGGETQYF